The T cell receptor (beta chain) described here comes from a study of PD-1 blockade in classical Hodgkin lymphoma. All trial patients relapsed after autologous stem cell transplantation. Study conclusions and caveats: Complete responders' baseline diversity resembled that of newly diagnosed patients.

Concerning this clone itself: The antigen is unknown.

CDR1 and CDR2 (germline): LNHDA, SQIVND (reference sequence). This CDR3 has 16 amino acids. V shed 5 bases, J shed 6 bases, and the junction held 12 bases outside the gene matches. Measured with immunoSEQ multiplex PCR; TCRdb has only the in-frame clones, and not every one. The table shows about 66,000 clones, with about two thirds occurring only once. The genes are TRBV19 and TRBJ1-5; 8 bases line up with TRBD1. The sequences come from peripheral blood mononuclear cells (PBMCs), collected before the second cycle of nivolumab. The receptor was derived from a human donor with classical Hodgkin lymphoma. This chain's CDR3 is CASSPRDRKKSQPQHF. CDR3 nucleotide sequence: TGTGCCAGTAGTCCACGGGACAGGAAGAAAAGTCAGCCCCAGCATTTT.